The source of this T cell receptor beta chain is a study of regulatory T cells in long-lasting Graves disease. The time point: persistent/refractory GD, antithyroid drugs over 5 years with positive TRAb. The TCR library was prepared using RNA isolated from PBMCs. Staff took 7.5 to 9.5 milliliters of peripheral blood and put it into EDTA tubes. Investigators prepared the TCR beta libraries by applying iRepertoire HTBI primers and Arm-PCR of CDR3 regions. MiXCR, run by TCRdb on the multiplex PCR reads, gives a single entry per CDR3 protein. The table shows 400,000 to 450,000 distinct CDR3 sequences, with about a quarter occurring only once. A note on this clonotype: Its antigen is undetermined.

The V segment lost 0 bases and the J segment 4 bases; nucleotides outside the gene matches: 12. CDR3 length: 19 amino acids. Per the germline V gene, CDR1 is SGHTA and CDR2 is FQGTGA. Study-level results: Segments TRBV28, TRBJ1-2 and TRBJ2-5 showed preferential usage in persistent disease. A greater number of public clonotypes (2,741) was shared by persistent patients than by new patients (about 890).

The sequencing used peripheral blood mononuclear cells (PBMCs), collected when the disease was refractory, from a patient treated with antithyroid drugs. The chain carries TRBV7-3 and TRBJ1-6; 7 bases map to TRBD1. This TCR came from a female donor with Graves disease. CDR3: CASSLTVEDRKFYNSPLHF. The CDR3 DNA is TGTGCCAGCAGCTTAACGGTTGAGGACAGGAAGTTTTATAATTCACCCCTCCACTTT.